This T cell receptor beta chain was captured in a study of beta chain features in type 1 diabetes. The investigators reverse transcribed all of the isolated RNA, so they sequenced expressed TCRB transcripts. Sequencing used immunoSEQ multiplex PCR; TCRdb keeps in-frame clones, though not all of them. The sample holds 350,000 to 450,000 clones; about 14% are singletons and the top ten take 0.03% to 0.04%. Looked up from germline, CDR1 is SGHRS and CDR2 is YFSETQ. V lost 1 base to trimming and J lost 2 bases; unmatched junction nucleotides: 1. This CDR3 is 15 amino acids long. This clone occurred a few times.

The sample taken for sequencing was naive CD4+ T cells from blood. The chain has TRBV5-1 and TRBJ2-3; TRBD2 agrees at 10 bases. This clonotype was sampled from a man aged 25-45 years in good health. CDR3 region: CASSLTSGATDTQYF. CDR3 coding DNA: TGCGCCAGCAGCTTGACTAGCGGGGCCACAGATACGCAGTATTTT. The whole variable domain, remainder taken from reference TRBV5-1 and TRBJ2-3, is KAGVTQTPRYLIKTRGQQVTLSCSPISGHRSVSWYQQTPGQGLQFLFEYFSETQRNKGNFPGRFSGRQFSNSRSEMNVSTLELGDSALYLCASSLTSGATDTQYFGPGTRLTVL.